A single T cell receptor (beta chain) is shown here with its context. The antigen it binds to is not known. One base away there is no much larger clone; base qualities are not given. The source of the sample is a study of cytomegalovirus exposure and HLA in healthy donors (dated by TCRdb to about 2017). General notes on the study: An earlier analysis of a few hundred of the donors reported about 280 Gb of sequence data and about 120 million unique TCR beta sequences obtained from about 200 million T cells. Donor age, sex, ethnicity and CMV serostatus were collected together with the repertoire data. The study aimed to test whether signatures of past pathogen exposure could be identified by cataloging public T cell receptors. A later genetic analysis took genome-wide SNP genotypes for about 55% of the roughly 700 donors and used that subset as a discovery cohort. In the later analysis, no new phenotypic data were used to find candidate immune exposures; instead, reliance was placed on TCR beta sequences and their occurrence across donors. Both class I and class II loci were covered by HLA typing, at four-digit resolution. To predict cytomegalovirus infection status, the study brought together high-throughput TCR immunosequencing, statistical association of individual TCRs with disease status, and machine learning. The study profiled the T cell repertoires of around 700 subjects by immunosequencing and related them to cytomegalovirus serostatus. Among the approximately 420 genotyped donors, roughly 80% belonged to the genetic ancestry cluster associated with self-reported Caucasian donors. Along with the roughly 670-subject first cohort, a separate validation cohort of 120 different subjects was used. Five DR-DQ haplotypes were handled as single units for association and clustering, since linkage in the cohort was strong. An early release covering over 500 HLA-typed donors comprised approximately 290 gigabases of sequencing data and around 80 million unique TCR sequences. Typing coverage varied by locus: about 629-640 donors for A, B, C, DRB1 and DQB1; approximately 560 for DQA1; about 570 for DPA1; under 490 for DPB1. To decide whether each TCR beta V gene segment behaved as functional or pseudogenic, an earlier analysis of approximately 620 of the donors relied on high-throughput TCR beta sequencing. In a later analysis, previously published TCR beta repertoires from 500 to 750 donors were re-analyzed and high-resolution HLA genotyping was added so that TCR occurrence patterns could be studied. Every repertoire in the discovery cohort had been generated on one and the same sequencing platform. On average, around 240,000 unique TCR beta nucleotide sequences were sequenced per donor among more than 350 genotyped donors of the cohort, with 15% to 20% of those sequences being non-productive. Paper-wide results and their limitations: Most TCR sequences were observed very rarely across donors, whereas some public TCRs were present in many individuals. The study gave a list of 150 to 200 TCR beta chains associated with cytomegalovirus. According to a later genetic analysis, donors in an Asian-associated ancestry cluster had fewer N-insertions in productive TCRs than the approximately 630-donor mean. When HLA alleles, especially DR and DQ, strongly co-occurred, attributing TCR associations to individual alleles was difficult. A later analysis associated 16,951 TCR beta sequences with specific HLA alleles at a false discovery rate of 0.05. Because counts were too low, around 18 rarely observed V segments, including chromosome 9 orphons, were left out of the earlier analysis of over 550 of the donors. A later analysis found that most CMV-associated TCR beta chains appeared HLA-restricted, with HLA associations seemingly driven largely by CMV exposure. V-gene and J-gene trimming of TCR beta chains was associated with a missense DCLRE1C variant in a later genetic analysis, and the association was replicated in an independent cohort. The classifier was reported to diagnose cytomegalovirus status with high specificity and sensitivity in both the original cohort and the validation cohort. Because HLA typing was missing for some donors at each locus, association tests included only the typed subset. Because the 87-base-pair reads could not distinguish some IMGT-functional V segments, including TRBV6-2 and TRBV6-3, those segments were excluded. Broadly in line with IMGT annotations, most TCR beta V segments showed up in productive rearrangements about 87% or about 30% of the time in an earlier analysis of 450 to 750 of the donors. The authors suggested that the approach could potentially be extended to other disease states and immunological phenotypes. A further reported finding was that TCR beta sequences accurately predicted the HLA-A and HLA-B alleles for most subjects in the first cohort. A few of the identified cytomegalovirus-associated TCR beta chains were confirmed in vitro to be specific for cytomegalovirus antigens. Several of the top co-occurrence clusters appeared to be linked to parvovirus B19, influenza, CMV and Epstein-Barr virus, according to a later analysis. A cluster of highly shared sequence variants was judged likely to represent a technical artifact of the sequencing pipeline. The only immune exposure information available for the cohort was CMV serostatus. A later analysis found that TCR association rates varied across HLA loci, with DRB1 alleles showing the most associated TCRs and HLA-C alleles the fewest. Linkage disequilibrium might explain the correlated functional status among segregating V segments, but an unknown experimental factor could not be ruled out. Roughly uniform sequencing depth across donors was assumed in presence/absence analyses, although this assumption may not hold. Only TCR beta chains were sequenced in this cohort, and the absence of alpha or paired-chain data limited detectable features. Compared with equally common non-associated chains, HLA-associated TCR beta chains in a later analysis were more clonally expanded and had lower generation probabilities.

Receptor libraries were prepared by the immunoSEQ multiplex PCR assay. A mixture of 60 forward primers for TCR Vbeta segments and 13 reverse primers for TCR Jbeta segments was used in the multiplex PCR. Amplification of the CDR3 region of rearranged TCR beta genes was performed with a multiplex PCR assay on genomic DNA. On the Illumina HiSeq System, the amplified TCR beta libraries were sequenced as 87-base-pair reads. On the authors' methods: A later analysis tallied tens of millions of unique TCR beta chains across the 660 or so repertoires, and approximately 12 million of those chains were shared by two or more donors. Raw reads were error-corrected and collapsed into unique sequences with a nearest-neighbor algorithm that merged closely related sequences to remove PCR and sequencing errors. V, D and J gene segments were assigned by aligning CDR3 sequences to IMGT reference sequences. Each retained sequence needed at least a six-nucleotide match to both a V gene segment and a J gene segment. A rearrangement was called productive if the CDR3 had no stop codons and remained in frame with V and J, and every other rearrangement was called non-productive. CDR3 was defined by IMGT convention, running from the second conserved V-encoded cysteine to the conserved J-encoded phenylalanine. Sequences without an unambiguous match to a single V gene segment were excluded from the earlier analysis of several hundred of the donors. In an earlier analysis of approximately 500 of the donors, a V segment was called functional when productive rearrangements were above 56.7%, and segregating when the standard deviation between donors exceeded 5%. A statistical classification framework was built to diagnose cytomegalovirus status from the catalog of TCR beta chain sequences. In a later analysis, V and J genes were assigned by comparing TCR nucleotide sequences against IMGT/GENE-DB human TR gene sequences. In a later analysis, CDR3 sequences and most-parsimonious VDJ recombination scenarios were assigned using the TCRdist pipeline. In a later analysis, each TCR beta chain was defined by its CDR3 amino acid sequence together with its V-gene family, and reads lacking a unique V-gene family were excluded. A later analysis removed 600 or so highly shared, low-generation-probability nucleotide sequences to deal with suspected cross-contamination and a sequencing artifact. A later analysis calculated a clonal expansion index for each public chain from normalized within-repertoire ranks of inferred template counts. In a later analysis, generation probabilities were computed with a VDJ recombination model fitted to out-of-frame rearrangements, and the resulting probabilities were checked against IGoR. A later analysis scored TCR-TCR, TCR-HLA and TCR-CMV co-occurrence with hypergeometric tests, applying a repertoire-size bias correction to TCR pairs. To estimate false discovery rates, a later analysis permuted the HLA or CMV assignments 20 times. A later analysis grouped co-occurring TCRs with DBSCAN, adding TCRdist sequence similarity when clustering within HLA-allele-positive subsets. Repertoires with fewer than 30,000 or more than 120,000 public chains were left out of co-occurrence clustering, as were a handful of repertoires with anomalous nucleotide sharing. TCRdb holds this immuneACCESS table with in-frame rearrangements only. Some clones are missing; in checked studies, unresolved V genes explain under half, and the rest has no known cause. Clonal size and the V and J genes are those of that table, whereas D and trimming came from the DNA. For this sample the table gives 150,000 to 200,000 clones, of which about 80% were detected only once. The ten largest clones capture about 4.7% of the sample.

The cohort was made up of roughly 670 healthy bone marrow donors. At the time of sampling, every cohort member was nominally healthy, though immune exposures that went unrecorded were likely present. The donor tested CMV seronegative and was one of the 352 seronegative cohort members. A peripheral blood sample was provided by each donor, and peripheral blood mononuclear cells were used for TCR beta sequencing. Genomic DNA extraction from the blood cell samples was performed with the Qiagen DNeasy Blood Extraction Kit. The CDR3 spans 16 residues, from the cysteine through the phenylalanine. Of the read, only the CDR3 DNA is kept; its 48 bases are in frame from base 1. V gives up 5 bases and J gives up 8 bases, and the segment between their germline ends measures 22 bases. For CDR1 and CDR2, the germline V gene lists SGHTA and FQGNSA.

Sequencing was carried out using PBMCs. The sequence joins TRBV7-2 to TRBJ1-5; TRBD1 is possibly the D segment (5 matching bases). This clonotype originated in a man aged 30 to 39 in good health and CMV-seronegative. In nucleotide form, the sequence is TGTGCCAGCAGCCTTGGGACGGCGGGGAAGCGGGAGCCCCAGCATTTT. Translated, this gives CASSLGTAGKREPQHF.